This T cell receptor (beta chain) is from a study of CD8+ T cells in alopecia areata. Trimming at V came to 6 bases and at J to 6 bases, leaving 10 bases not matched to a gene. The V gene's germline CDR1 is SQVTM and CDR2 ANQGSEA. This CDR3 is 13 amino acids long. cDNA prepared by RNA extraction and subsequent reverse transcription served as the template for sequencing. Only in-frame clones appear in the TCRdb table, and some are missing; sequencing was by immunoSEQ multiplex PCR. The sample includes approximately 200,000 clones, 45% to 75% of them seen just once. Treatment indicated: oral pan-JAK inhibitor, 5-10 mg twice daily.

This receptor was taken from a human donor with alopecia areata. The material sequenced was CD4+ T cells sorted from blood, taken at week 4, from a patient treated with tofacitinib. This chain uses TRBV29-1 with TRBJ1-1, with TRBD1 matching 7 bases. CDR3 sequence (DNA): TGCAGCGTCCACAGGGGCGCGGACGCTGAAGCTTTCTTT. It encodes CSVHRGADAEAFF.